This T cell receptor beta chain was recovered during a study of blood T cell repertoires in COVID-19. Study-wide context: There were acute and convalescent COVID-19 samples, and they came from the United States, Italy and Spain. The cDNA or gDNA used as material had been derived from T cells, B-cell-depleted T cells, or PBMCs.

This CDR3 is built from 11 residues. The V end lost 4 bases, the J end lost 2 bases, and 5 bases lay between the germline ends. Germline V gene lookup returns CDR1 SQVTM and CDR2 ANQGSEA. Measured with immunoSEQ multiplex PCR; TCRdb has only the in-frame clones, and not every one. The data contain more than 300,000 clones, around 88% of them seen just once; the ten biggest clones take up roughly 1.1%. The sequencing sample was made of peripheral blood. This TCR came from a woman aged 50 to 65 with acute or convalescent COVID-19. The chain links TRBV29-1 to TRBJ1-2; D is unclear. The CDR3, as DNA: TGCAGCGTTGTAGTAAACTATGGCTACACCTTC. Its translation is CSVVVNYGYTF.